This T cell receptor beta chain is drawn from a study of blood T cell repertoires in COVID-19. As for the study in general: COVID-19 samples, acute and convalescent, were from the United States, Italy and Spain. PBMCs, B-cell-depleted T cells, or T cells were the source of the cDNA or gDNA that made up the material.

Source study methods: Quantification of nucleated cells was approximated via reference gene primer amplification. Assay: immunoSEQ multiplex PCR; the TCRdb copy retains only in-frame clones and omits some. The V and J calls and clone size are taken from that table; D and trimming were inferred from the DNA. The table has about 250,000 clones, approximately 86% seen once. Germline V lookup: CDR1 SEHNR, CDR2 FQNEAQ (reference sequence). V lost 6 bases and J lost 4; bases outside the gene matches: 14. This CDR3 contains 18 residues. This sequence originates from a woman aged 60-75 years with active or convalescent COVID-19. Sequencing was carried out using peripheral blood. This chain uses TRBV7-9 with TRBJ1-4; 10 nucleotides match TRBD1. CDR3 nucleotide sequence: TGTGCCAGCAGTCACCCCTTGACAGGGGGCGAGGATAATGAAAAACTGTTTTTT. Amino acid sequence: CASSHPLTGGEDNEKLFF.